The rows below give T cell receptor beta chains drawn from one sample of a study of T cells in Graves' hyperthyroidism and ophthalmopathy. TCRdb used MiXCR to reprocess the multiplex PCR reads, holding one entry per CDR3 protein. The sample records about 690,000 distinct CDR3 sequences, 15% to 20% being singletons. What was sequenced was blood. These TCRs come from a man between 50 and 59 years old with Graves' hyperthyroidism. The CDR3 runs from the conserved cysteine through the conserved F or W. A D gene is named only where the DNA matches it firmly. Expanded clones get a size class; other rows say once, few or many, or leave the size out.

>TRBD1|15|TRBV7-2|TRBJ1-1|few
CASSPQTGIGTEAFF
TGTGCCAGCAGCCCCCAGACAGGGATAGGAACTGAAGCTTTCTTT
>TRBD2|16|TRBV25-1|TRBJ2-3|-
CASSEYLAASTDTQYF
TGTGCCAGCAGTGAATACCTAGCGGCTAGCACAGATACGCAGTATTTT
>TRBD2|13|TRBV6-1|TRBJ2-7|-
CASSPYGRDEQYF
TGTGCCAGCAGTCCGTATGGGAGGGACGAGCAGTACTTC
>-|12|TRBV20-1|TRBJ2-7|few
CSARDSSGEQYF
TGCAGTGCTAGAGATTCCAGCGGGGAGCAGTACTTC
>-|15|TRBV11-2|TRBJ1-1|many
CASSPWTGMNTEAFF
TGTGCCAGCAGCCCATGGACGGGAATGAACACTGAAGCTTTCTTT
>-|16|TRBV24-1|TRBJ2-4|few
CATSGVGALGKNIQYF
TGTGCCACCAGTGGGGTCGGGGCGTTGGGCAAAAACATTCAGTACTTC
>-|15|TRBV27|TRBJ1-1|once
CASSSLTLGDTEAFF
TGTGCCAGCAGTTCCTTGACCCTTGGGGACACTGAAGCTTTCTTT
>-|13|TRBV28|TRBJ2-2|-
CATPSGPTGELFF
TGTGCCACTCCCAGCGGGCCCACCGGGGAGCTGTTTTTT
>TRBD2|15|TRBV5-1|TRBJ2-2|-
CASSFLAGAAGELFF
TGCGCCAGCAGCTTCCTAGCGGGAGCGGCCGGGGAGCTGTTTTTT
>-|13|TRBV30|TRBJ1-5|-
CAWRNGGKRPQHF
TGTGCCTGGAGAAATGGGGGGAAACGGCCCCAGCATTTT
>-|14|TRBV7-9|TRBJ2-7|few
CASTMDRAPYEQYF
TGTGCCAGCACCATGGACAGAGCTCCCTACGAGCAGTACTTC
>-|13|TRBV6-5|TRBJ1-1|once
CASSYGLYTETFF
TGTGCCAGCAGTTACGGTCTATACACTGAAACTTTCTTT
>-|17|TRBV28|TRBJ1-2|many
CASSPKMGVTNYYGYTF
TGTGCCAGCAGTCCGAAGATGGGAGTCACCAATTACTATGGCTACACCTTC
>TRBD2|14|TRBV7-9|TRBJ2-1|few
CASSSTSYRNEQFF
TGTGCCAGCAGCTCGACTAGCTATAGAAATGAGCAGTTCTTC
>TRBD1|15|TRBV28|TRBJ2-7|once
CASTLDREYGYEQYF
TGTGCCAGCACCTTAGACAGGGAGTATGGCTACGAGCAGTACTTC
>-|13|TRBV3-2|TRBJ2-7|many
CASSHFQPHEQYF
TGTGCCAGCAGCCACTTCCAACCCCACGAGCAGTACTTC
>-|16|TRBV3-1|TRBJ2-1|-
CASSQEGVLASGEQFF
TGTGCCAGCAGCCAAGAGGGGGTTCTAGCGTCTGGTGAGCAGTTCTTC
>-|15|TRBV5-4|TRBJ2-7|-
CASSLWAGNSYEQYF
TGTGCCAGCAGCTTGTGGGCGGGGAACTCCTACGAGCAGTACTTC
>-|15|TRBV20-1|TRBJ2-7|many
CSAYFGGDLRSGQYF
TGCAGTGCTTACTTTGGCGGAGACCTCAGATCGGGGCAGTACTTC
>TRBD2|16|TRBV5-6|TRBJ2-1|-
CASSLVVGGPYNEQFF
TGTGCCAGCAGCTTGGTCGTGGGAGGGCCATACAATGAGCAGTTCTTC
>-|14|TRBV5-5|TRBJ2-1|few
CASSLSGHDNEQFF
TGTGCCAGCAGCTTGTCCGGACACGACAATGAGCAGTTCTTC
>-|15|TRBV9|TRBJ2-1|many
CASSVDGRTYNEQFF
TGTGCCAGCAGCGTAGATGGCAGGACATACAATGAGCAGTTCTTC
>-|13|TRBV6-1|TRBJ2-7|-
CASELRVDYEQYF
TGTGCCAGCGAGCTGAGGGTGGACTACGAGCAGTACTTC
>TRBD2|18|TRBV5-1|TRBJ2-1|few
CASSPGTRSAPFTDEQFF
TGCGCCAGCAGCCCCGGGACTAGAAGTGCTCCCTTCACCGATGAGCAGTTCTTC
>-|15|TRBV10-3|TRBJ1-2|many
CAITMTGTANYGYTF
TGTGCCATCACCATGACAGGAACCGCGAACTATGGCTACACCTTC
>-|14|TRBV28|TRBJ2-7|few
CASAYGGAVHEQYF
TGTGCCAGCGCCTATGGGGGGGCTGTCCACGAGCAGTACTTC
>-|14|TRBV2|TRBJ2-1|few
CASSGGHPSDEQFF
TGTGCCAGCAGTGGGGGACACCCATCCGATGAGCAGTTCTTC
>TRBD2|16|TRBV9|TRBJ2-5|many
CASSGPWGGSQETQYF
TGTGCCAGCAGCGGCCCGTGGGGCGGGAGCCAAGAGACCCAGTACTTC
>TRBD2|14|TRBV20-1|TRBJ2-5|-
CSATGTSGKETQYF
TGCAGTGCTACCGGGACTAGCGGGAAAGAGACCCAGTACTTC
>-|14|TRBV5-1|TRBJ2-3|-
CASRQAPSTDTQYF
TGCGCCAGCAGACAGGCACCTAGCACAGATACGCAGTATTTT
>-|13|TRBV7-9|TRBJ2-7|-
CASSPGEGREQYF
TGTGCCAGCAGCCCAGGGGAGGGACGCGAGCAGTACTTC
>-|13|TRBV12-3/TRBV12-4|TRBJ1-2|many
CASRGDGNYGYTF
TGTGCCAGCAGGGGGGACGGGAACTATGGCTACACCTTC
>TRBD2|15|TRBV6-9|TRBJ2-1|-
CACSYGGESYNEQFF
TGTGCCTGCAGTTACGGGGGGGAGTCCTACAATGAGCAGTTCTTC
>-|14|TRBV6-1|TRBJ1-2|-
CASSRNGANYGYTF
TGTGCCAGCAGTCGGAACGGCGCTAACTATGGCTACACCTTC
>-|12|TRBV14|TRBJ2-7|-
CASSQARGEQYF
TGTGCCAGCAGCCAAGCCAGGGGCGAGCAGTACTTC
>TRBD2|17|TRBV24-1|TRBJ2-5|few
CATSSPPGGGWGMTQYF
TGTGCCACCAGTTCTCCCCCCGGCGGGGGGTGGGGAATGACCCAGTACTTC
>-|11|TRBV3-1|TRBJ2-5|many
CASSRRETQYF
TGTGCCAGCAGCCGCCGTGAGACCCAGTACTTC
>-|15|TRBV28|TRBJ2-1|-
CASRIAQSSYNEQFF
TGTGCCAGCAGGATTGCCCAAAGCTCCTACAATGAGCAGTTCTTC
>-|17|TRBV6-1|TRBJ1-5|few
CASSHPGRTAFHQPRHF
TGTGCCAGCAGTCATCCCGGACGGACAGCATTTCATCAGCCCCGGCATTTT
>-|15|TRBV28|TRBJ2-7|-
CASSFSNELSYEQYF
TGTGCCAGCAGTTTCTCTAACGAACTCTCCTACGAGCAGTACTTC
>-|12|TRBV7-9|TRBJ1-2|-
CASSRNAYGYTF
TGTGCCAGCAGCCGAAATGCCTATGGCTACACCTTC
>-|13|TRBV11-1|TRBJ1-5|many
CASSSNDGKPQHF
TGTGCCAGCAGCTCCAACGACGGAAAACCCCAGCATTTT
>-|14|TRBV7-9|TRBJ2-7|-
CASSLQGVVDEQYF
TGTGCCAGCAGCTTACAGGGAGTGGTCGACGAGCAGTACTTC
>TRBD1|16|TRBV19|TRBJ1-6|-
CASSILGTGGNSPLHF
TGTGCCAGTAGTATACTTGGGACAGGGGGTAATTCACCCCTCCACTTT
>-|14|TRBV20-1|TRBJ2-3|many
CSAGSGLSTDTQYF
TGCAGTGCGGGAAGCGGACTAAGCACAGATACGCAGTATTTT
>-|12|TRBV20-1|TRBJ2-1|-
CSATSTGNEQFF
TGCAGTGCTACGAGCACCGGCAATGAGCAGTTCTTC
>-|16|TRBV28|TRBJ2-5|few
CASSLTETNRGETQYF
TGTGCCAGCAGTTTAACCGAGACTAACCGCGGGGAGACCCAGTACTTC
>TRBD1|14|TRBV28|TRBJ1-6|-
CASRGQGSNSPLHF
TGTGCCAGCAGGGGACAGGGGTCTAATTCACCCCTCCACTTT
>-|14|TRBV5-1|TRBJ2-4|few
CASSLEGTKNIQYF
TGCGCCAGCAGCTTGGAGGGGACCAAAAACATTCAGTACTTC
>TRBD2|15|TRBV9|TRBJ2-1|-
CASSVGSSGNNEQFF
TGTGCCAGCAGCGTAGGATCTAGCGGGAATAATGAGCAGTTCTTC
>TRBD1|13|TRBV5-6|TRBJ1-2|many
CASSSGTGGGYTF
TGTGCCAGCAGCTCAGGGACAGGGGGTGGCTACACCTTC
>TRBD2|14|TRBV30|TRBJ2-7|many
CAWNWGGSSYEQYF
TGTGCCTGGAATTGGGGCGGGAGCTCCTACGAGCAGTACTTC
>-|15|TRBV4-3|TRBJ2-1|-
CASSQAVVYTGEQFF
TGCGCCAGCAGCCAAGCGGTGGTCTACACGGGTGAGCAGTTCTTC
>TRBD2|17|TRBV5-1|TRBJ2-6|-
CASSLLAGEGGANVLTF
TGCGCCAGCAGCTTATTAGCGGGAGAGGGTGGGGCCAACGTCCTGACTTTC
>TRBD1|14|TRBV20-1|TRBJ2-7|many
CSAITGQGLHEQYF
TGCAGTGCTATCACCGGACAGGGGTTACACGAGCAGTACTTC
>-|12|TRBV28|TRBJ1-2|many
CASSFRLSGYTF
TGTGCCAGCAGTTTTCGGTTAAGCGGCTACACCTTC
>-|16|TRBV27|TRBJ2-7|-
CASSTRASIRTGEQYF
TGTGCCAGCAGTACCCGGGCCTCGATCCGGACGGGGGAGCAGTACTTC
>-|14|TRBV11-2|TRBJ2-5|many
CASSLDPGQETQYF
TGTGCCAGCAGCTTAGATCCGGGCCAAGAGACCCAGTACTTC
>TRBD2|14|TRBV30|TRBJ2-1|-
CAWGLAGGFNEQFF
TGTGCCTGGGGACTAGCGGGGGGATTCAATGAGCAGTTCTTC